The rows below give T cell receptor beta chains drawn from one sample of a study of cytomegalovirus exposure and HLA in healthy donors. TCRdb's table, derived via immunoSEQ multiplex PCR, lists solely in-frame clones and lacks some. The data hold roughly 200,000 clones, with roughly 80% observed a single time. Sequencing was performed on PBMCs. The source of these receptors is a man aged 35 to 55 in good health and CMV-seropositive. The CDR3 runs from the conserved cysteine through the conserved F or W. D genes are given only for firm matches. The listing skips clone size in some rows; elsewhere it reads once, few, many or a size class.

clone_size,v_call,d_call,j_call,cdr3_nt,cdr3_aa
NA,TRBV19,NA,TRBJ1-4,TGTGCCAGTAGTTCCGGGACACCTGCAACTAATGAAAAACTGTTTTTT,CASSSGTPATNEKLFF
NA,TRBV9,TRBD1,TRBJ1-2,TGTGCCAGCAGCGCAACCGGGACAGGGGTCTATGGCTACACCTTC,CASSATGTGVYGYTF
NA,TRBV18,TRBD1,TRBJ2-2,TGTGCCAGCTCACCAAAGGAGGCCGGGACAGGGGGCACCGGGGAGCTGTTTTTT,CASSPKEAGTGGTGELFF
few,TRBV5-1,TRBD1,TRBJ2-5,TGCGCCAGCAGCCTGGGACAGGGGGGCACCATAGAGACCCAGTACTTC,CASSLGQGGTIETQYF
NA,TRBV2,NA,TRBJ2-5,TGTGCCAGCGCATCTCAACGGGAGACCCAGTACTTC,CASASQRETQYF
NA,TRBV6-6,NA,TRBJ2-1,TGTGCCAGCAGTTACGCTAGCGTCAGTGAGCAGTTCTTC,CASSYASVSEQFF
NA,TRBV4-3,NA,TRBJ2-2,TGCGCCAGCAGCCTGAATTTCAGGGCCGGGGAGCTGTTTTTT,CASSLNFRAGELFF
NA,TRBV14,TRBD1,TRBJ2-7,TGTGCCAGCAGCCATCTAACAAATCGGGACAGGGCCTACGAGCAGTACTTC,CASSHLTNRDRAYEQYF
NA,TRBV7-3,TRBD1,TRBJ2-3,TGTGCCAGCAGCTCAGGACAGGGTGGAACAGATACGCAGTATTTT,CASSSGQGGTDTQYF
NA,TRBV11-3,TRBD1,TRBJ2-7,TGTGCCAGCAGCTTAGGGACAGGTTCCTACGAGCAGTACTTC,CASSLGTGSYEQYF
NA,TRBV11-3,NA,TRBJ2-1,TGTGCCAGCAGCTTAGCTCGGGAGTACAATGAGCAGTTCTTC,CASSLAREYNEQFF
NA,TRBV7-6,NA,TRBJ2-2,TGTGCCAGCAGCTTGGGGCCTTGGAGCACCGGGGAGCTGTTTTTT,CASSLGPWSTGELFF
NA,TRBV27,TRBD2,TRBJ2-6,TGTGCCAGCAGTACTAGCGGGAGCCGGGTTGGGGCCAACGTCCTGACTTTC,CASSTSGSRVGANVLTF
once,TRBV28,NA,TRBJ1-2,TGTGCCAGCAGTTCCGACTATGGCTACACCTTC,CASSSDYGYTF
once,TRBV16,NA,TRBJ1-5,TGTGCCAGCAGCCAAGTCTCGCGCCCAGCAGGTCAGCCCCAGCATTTT,CASSQVSRPAGQPQHF
NA,TRBV10-1,TRBD2,TRBJ2-2,TGCGCCATCCCCCCTAGCGGGGGGCAGGGCGGGGAGCTGTTTTTT,CAIPPSGGQGGELFF
NA,TRBV5-1,TRBD2,TRBJ2-3,TGCGCCAGCAGCTTGGCGGCTAGCGGGAGGGCCGCTGGAGATACGCAGTATTTT,CASSLAASGRAAGDTQYF
once,TRBV7-8,NA,TRBJ1-4,TGTGCCAGCAGCGGTAGTGGCAGGCTTGAAACTAATGAAAAACTGTTTTTT,CASSGSGRLETNEKLFF
NA,TRBV6-1,NA,TRBJ2-1,TGTGCCAGCAGTGCCCAAAGTAGGGGAGTAACAGGGTGGGATGAGCAGTTCTTC,CASSAQSRGVTGWDEQFF
NA,TRBV5-1,TRBD2,TRBJ2-4,TGCGCCAGCAGCTTGTTCAGCCCCCGGGAGGACATTCAGTACTTC,CASSLFSPREDIQYF
NA,TRBV2,TRBD2,TRBJ2-1,TGTGCCAGCAGTGTTCGGACTAGCGGGGTGTACAATGAGCAGTTCTTC,CASSVRTSGVYNEQFF
NA,TRBV6-5,TRBD2,TRBJ2-5,TGTGCCAGCAATTTAGGACTAGCGGGAGAAGGGACCCAGTACTTC,CASNLGLAGEGTQYF
NA,TRBV7-9,NA,TRBJ2-1,TGTGCCAGCAGCTTAGGGGGTAGCGTCTCCTACAATGAGCAGTTCTTC,CASSLGGSVSYNEQFF
NA,TRBV7-6,TRBD2,TRBJ2-5,TGTGCCAGCAGCTTAGAGCCGGGAGGGGTCGAGACCCAGTACTTC,CASSLEPGGVETQYF
NA,TRBV19,NA,TRBJ1-1,TGTGCCACTACCCACAGGGATTTAAACACTGAAGCTTTCTTT,CATTHRDLNTEAFF
once,TRBV10-2,TRBD2,TRBJ2-7,TGCGCCAGCAAACCGGGACTAGCGGGAGGGCCCCCCTACGAGCAGTACTTC,CASKPGLAGGPPYEQYF
NA,TRBV6-1,NA,TRBJ2-7,TGTGCCAGCAGTCACAGCGGCTACGAGCAGTACTTC,CASSHSGYEQYF
NA,TRBV7-3,TRBD1,TRBJ2-3,TGTGCCAGCAGCTTAAAGAAGGGGACAGGAGGAGCTAGCACAGATACGCAGTATTTT,CASSLKKGTGGASTDTQYF
NA,TRBV15,TRBD2,TRBJ2-3,TGTGCCACCAGCAGATCGGCGGGAGCCGCAGATACGCAGTATTTT,CATSRSAGAADTQYF
NA,TRBV27,NA,TRBJ1-1,TGTGCCAGCAGTTTGGCAGAGAACACTGAAGCTTTCTTT,CASSLAENTEAFF